This T cell receptor beta chain originates from a study of blood T cell repertoires in COVID-19 (TCRdb year 2020). Regarding the study in general: Samples from collaborators originated in the United States, Italy and Spain and spanned both the acute and convalescent phases of COVID-19. The prospective study material was composed of cDNA or gDNA derived from T cells, B-cell-depleted T cells, or PBMCs. Subjects who had been exposed to COVID-19, were actively infected with it, or had recovered from it provided the deeply sampled blood TCRbeta repertoires that made up the dataset. The repertoires were made available in a free public database intended to serve as a resource for research on the immune response to SARS-CoV-2. The samples were drawn from the first 160 participants of the ongoing ImmuneRACE study and from 950 to 1,500 subjects provided by 6 global collaborators. The sample metadata nearly always contained a de-identified subject ID, COVID-19 status, age in years and sex. Where available, HLA class I and class II types were obtained from metadata supplied by the sample provider rather than from assay-based typing. What the research found in general, with its limitations: The quantity of clinical and demographic metadata differed by source and by participant and was supplied without curation.

Participants in the prospective study were enrolled through a virtual design, were aged about 18 to 89 years, and lived in under 25 United States geographic areas. In the prospective study, participants were assigned to cohorts based on the clinical history participants reported in a screening survey and a study questionnaire. ImmuneRACE Cohort 3 recovered participants were defined by two consecutive negative NP/OP PCR tests, healthcare professional clearance, or symptom resolution. In the prospective study, whole blood, serum and a nasopharyngeal or oropharyngeal swab were collected from each participant by mobile phlebotomists. Over a 2-month period, participants in the prospective study had the option of providing additional blood draws and questionnaires. Before DNA extraction, prospective study blood samples were shipped either frozen or at room temperature. The CDR3, cysteine through phenylalanine, is 13 amino acids long. Only CDR3 DNA remains: 39 bases, in frame from the first base. Trimming accounts for 7 bases at V and 5 bases at J, while the number of junction bases matched to no gene is 6. The germline V gene (reference sequence) supplies CDR1 LNHDA and CDR2 SQIVND.

TCRbeta CDR3 regions were amplified from genomic DNA using the immunoSEQ Assay, a bias-controlled multiplex PCR. Processing in the source paper ran as follows. Within the assay, amplification of reference gene primers was used to estimate how many nucleated cells each sample contained. Sequence reads were collapsed and filtered to measure the absolute abundance of every unique TCRbeta CDR3 rearrangement. Productive Simpson clonality was computed per sample as the square root of Simpson's diversity index over productive rearrangements. Entries here come from immuneACCESS through TCRdb and include only in-frame sequences with V and J called. Some clones fail to appear in such tables; in the studies checked, an unresolved V gene covers under half of the shortfall, and the cause of the remainder is unknown. V and J calls and clone size are as listed in that table; D and trimming were resolved from the DNA. The sample includes fewer than 350,000 clones, with approximately 90% observed a single time. Approximately 5.7% of the sample belongs to the ten largest clones.

Concerning this clone itself: It lacks a known antigen. No much larger clone is present one base from it, and per-base qualities are unavailable.

The receptor was isolated from a woman in her forties who had recovered from COVID-19. This sequence uses TRBV19 and TRBJ2-7; a stretch of 9 junction bases matches TRBD1. Sample: PBMCs or T cells enriched from blood (not recorded which). The DNA is TGTGCCAGTATTGGGACAGGGTCCCACGAGCAGTACTTC. Protein translation: CASIGTGSHEQYF.